What follows are 16 T cell receptor beta chains derived from one specimen sequenced in a study of blood T cell repertoires in COVID-19. Method: immunoSEQ multiplex PCR; TCRdb's copy keeps in-frame clones and lacks some. The sample lists approximately 170,000 clones; 86% were seen once. Sequenced: peripheral blood. The receptors stem from a woman in her 70s with acute or convalescent COVID-19.

This clone was observed a few times. The chain carries TRBV5-6 and TRBJ2-4; D call uncertain. The V and J ends lost 0 bases and 0 bases respectively, with 13 bases between them. The CDR3 runs 17 residues. From germline, CDR1 is SGHDT and CDR2 YYEEEE. As DNA, the CDR3 is TGTGCCAGCAGCTTGGACAGCCTAACTCTAGCCAAAAACATTCAGTACTTC. Translated: CASSLDSLTLAKNIQYF.

The V and J genes are TRBV10-3 and TRBJ1-2, with TRBD1 matching over 10 bases. The length of the CDR3 is 19 residues. V was clipped by 0 bases and J by 7 bases; unmatched bases: 17. The germline CDR1 and CDR2 sequences are ENHRY and SYGVKD. CDR3 amino acids: CAISESPLNQTGGAGGYTF. In DNA form, the CDR3 reads TGTGCCATCAGTGAGTCCCCCCTTAACCAGACAGGGGGCGCCGGTGGCTACACCTTC.

This CDR3 is CASGKAEETQYF. The CDR3 DNA follows: TGTGCCAGCGGTAAGGCGGAGGAGACCCAGTACTTC. The chain has TRBV2 and TRBJ2-5; unclear D gene. V was cut by 8 bases and J by 5 bases, with 12 bases left in between. Germline CDR1 SNHLY, CDR2 FYNNEI. The length of the CDR3 is 12 residues.

The count of this clone is one. The chain carries TRBV7-2 and TRBJ1-1; D is possibly TRBD1 (5 bases). Germline CDR1 reads SGHTA; CDR2 reads FQGNSA. V gave up 5 bases and J gave up 1 base, with 14 bases separating them. The CDR3 has 15 amino acids. The CDR3 here is CASSPRQQKNTEAFF. The DNA for the CDR3 is TGTGCCAGCAGCCCCCGACAGCAAAAGAACACTGAAGCTTTCTTT. Looking up the rest from reference TRBV7-2 and TRBJ1-1 gives the full variable domain: GAGVSQSPSNKVTEKGKDVELRCDPISGHTALYWYRQSLGQGLEFLIYFQGNSAPDKSGLPSDRFSAERTGGSVSTLTIQRTQQEDSAVYLCASSPRQQKNTEAFFGQGTRLTVV.

This chain connects TRBV2 to TRBJ1-6; D unresolved. The germline CDR1 and CDR2 sequences are SNHLY and FYNNEI. Deletions cut 2 bases from V and 0 bases from J, with 11 bases between. The CDR3 is made up of 17 amino acids. CDR3 in amino acids: CASSELVKSSYNSPLHF. CDR3 nucleotide sequence: TGTGCCAGCAGTGAATTGGTAAAGAGCTCCTATAATTCACCCCTCCACTTT.

This clone occurred a few times. V is TRBV12-5 and J is TRBJ1-1, with D unclear. V was shortened by 1 base and J by 14 bases, with 11 bases between the two germline ends. This CDR3 is 11 amino acids long. Germline CDR1 is LGHNT and CDR2 is FRNRAP. The CDR3 DNA is TGTGCTAGTGGTTTGGGAGCGGAAACGTTCTTT. Translated, it gives CASGLGAETFF.

This clone was seen only once. This chain uses TRBV7-8 with TRBJ2-7; TRBD1 aligns across 8 bases. The germline V gene encodes CDR1 SGHVS and CDR2 FQNEAQ. This CDR3 contains 13 residues. Trimming took 5 bases from V and 5 from J; bases not matched to a gene: 5. The CDR3 bases are TGTGCCAGCAGCAGCCCGGACAGGGACGAGCAGTACTTC. This encodes CASSSPDRDEQYF.

This chain connects TRBV5-6 to TRBJ1-3; tentatively, D is TRBD1 (6 bases). This CDR3 spans 14 amino acids. V dropped 3 bases and J dropped 2 bases, with 9 bases sitting between them. Germline-derived CDR1 and CDR2 are SGHDT and YYEEEE. The CDR3 bases are TGTGCCAGCAGCTACACAGGGACTGGAAACACCATATATTTT. It specifies CASSYTGTGNTIYF.

The chain employs TRBV7-9 and TRBJ1-1, with D possibly being TRBD1 (5 bases). Trimming took off 0 bases at V and 6 bases at J, with 14 bases between the two ends. The CDR3 is 15 amino acids. Germline CDR1 is SEHNR and CDR2 is FQNEAQ (reference sequence). CDR3 residues: CASSLAGLGLAEAFF. The CDR3 bases are TGTGCCAGCAGCTTAGCGGGTTTGGGGCTTGCTGAAGCTTTCTTT.

This chain links TRBV7-8 with TRBJ2-1; D is possibly TRBD2 (6 bases). This CDR3 contains 16 residues. Germline CDR1 SGHVS, CDR2 FQNEAQ. The V and J ends lost 1 base and 2 bases respectively, with 12 bases between them. CDR3 in DNA: TGTGCCAGCAGCTTAGGGGTTAGCGGAGCCTACAATGAGCAGTTCTTC. It translates to CASSLGVSGAYNEQFF.

V and J are TRBV30 and TRBJ1-5; TRBD1 is a possible D gene (5 bases). The germline V gene has CDR1 GTSNPN and CDR2 SVGIG (reference sequence). The CDR3 loop spans 14 amino acids. Trimming removed 3 bases from V and 2 bases from J, with 11 bases in between. In nucleotides, the CDR3 is TGTGCCTGGAGCCAGGGAATGGGCAATCAGCCCCAGCATTTT. Translated: CAWSQGMGNQPQHF.

The chain is built from TRBV7-9 and TRBJ2-7, with 8 bases identical to TRBD1. This CDR3 has 15 amino acids. Germline V gene data show CDR1 as SEHNR and CDR2 as FQNEAQ (reference sequence). Unmatched junction bases numbered 9, after V lost 5 bases and J lost 3 bases. CDR3 amino acids: CASSHGQGRIYEQYF. Here the CDR3 DNA reads TGTGCCAGCAGCCACGGACAGGGTAGAATCTACGAGCAGTACTTC.

In this sample, this clone turned up a few times. V gene TRBV4-2 combines with J gene TRBJ2-7; 14 nucleotides match TRBD2. The CDR3 spans 19 residues. Trimming took 4 bases from V and 0 from J; bases not matched to a gene: 11. Germline V gene lookup returns CDR1 LGHNA and CDR2 YNFKEQ. The CDR3 protein is CASSRADGTSGSFSYEQYF. DNA of the CDR3: TGTGCCAGCAGCCGCGCGGACGGGACTAGCGGGAGTTTCTCCTACGAGCAGTACTTC.

The rearrangement joins TRBV28 to TRBJ1-5, with 12 bases that match TRBD1. Losses at the gene ends were 6 bases for V and 7 bases for J; bases not matched to a gene: 7. CDR3 size: 15 residues. Per germline, CDR1 MDHEN and CDR2 SYDVKM. The CDR3 sequence: CASSTTGQGAQPQHF. CDR3 bases: TGTGCCAGCAGCACCACGGGACAGGGGGCACAGCCCCAGCATTTT.

This clone appeared once. The chain carries TRBV3-1 (or the pseudogene TRBV3-2) and TRBJ1-5, with 8 bases lining up with TRBD1. Trimming cost V 7 bases and J 0 bases; bases outside gene matches: 14. Germline CDR1 is LGHDT and CDR2 is YNNKEL (reference sequence). The CDR3 has 18 amino acids. CDR3 coding DNA: TGTGCCAGCACCCGAGTCCGGGACAGGCAGTATAGCAATCAGCCCCAGCATTTT. Amino acid sequence: CASTRVRDRQYSNQPQHF.

The chain employs TRBV4-2 and TRBJ1-3, with unresolved D. Germline assignment: CDR1 LGHNA and CDR2 YNFKEQ. The V and J ends lost 0 bases and 4 bases respectively, with 16 bases between them. CDR3 length: 17 amino acids. CDR3 nucleotides: TGTGCCAGCAGCCAAGATTCGGCGCACTTAGCCGGAAACACCATATATTTT. This sequence encodes CASSQDSAHLAGNTIYF.